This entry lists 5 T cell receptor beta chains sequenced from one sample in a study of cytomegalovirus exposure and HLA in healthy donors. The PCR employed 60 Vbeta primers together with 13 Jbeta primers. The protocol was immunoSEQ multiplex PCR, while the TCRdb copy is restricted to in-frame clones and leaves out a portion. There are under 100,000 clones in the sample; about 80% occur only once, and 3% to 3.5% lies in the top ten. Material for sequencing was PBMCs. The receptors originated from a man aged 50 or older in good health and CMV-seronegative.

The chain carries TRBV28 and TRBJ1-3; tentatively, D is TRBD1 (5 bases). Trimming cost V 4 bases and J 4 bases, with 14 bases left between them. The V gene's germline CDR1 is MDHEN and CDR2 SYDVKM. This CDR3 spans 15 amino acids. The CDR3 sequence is CASSWEGLGGNTIYF. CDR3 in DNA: TGTGCCAGCAGTTGGGAGGGGCTGGGAGGAAACACCATATATTTT.

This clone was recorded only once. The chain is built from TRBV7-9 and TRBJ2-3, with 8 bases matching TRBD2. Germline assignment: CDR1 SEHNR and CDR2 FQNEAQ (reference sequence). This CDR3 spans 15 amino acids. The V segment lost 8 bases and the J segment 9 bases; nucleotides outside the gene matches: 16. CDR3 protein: CASALWGRGALTQYF. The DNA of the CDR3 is TGTGCCAGCGCCCTCTGGGGGCGGGGGGCCCTGACGCAGTATTTT.

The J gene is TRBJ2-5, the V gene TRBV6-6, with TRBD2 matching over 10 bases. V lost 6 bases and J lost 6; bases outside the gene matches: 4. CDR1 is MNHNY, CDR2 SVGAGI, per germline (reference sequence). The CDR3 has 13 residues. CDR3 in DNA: TGTGCCAGCAGACTAGCGGGGAGTCAGACCCAGTACTTC. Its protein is CASRLAGSQTQYF.

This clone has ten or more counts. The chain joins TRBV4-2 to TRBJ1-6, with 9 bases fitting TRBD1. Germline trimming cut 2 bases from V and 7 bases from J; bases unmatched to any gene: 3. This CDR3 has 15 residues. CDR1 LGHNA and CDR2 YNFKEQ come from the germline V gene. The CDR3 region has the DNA TGTGCCAGCAGCCAAACCGGGACAGGGAATTCACCCCTCCACTTT. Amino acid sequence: CASSQTGTGNSPLHF.

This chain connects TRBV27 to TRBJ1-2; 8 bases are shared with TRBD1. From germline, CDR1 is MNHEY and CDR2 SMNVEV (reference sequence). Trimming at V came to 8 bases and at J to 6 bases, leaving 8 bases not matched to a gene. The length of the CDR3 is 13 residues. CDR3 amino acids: CASGQGRIDGYTF. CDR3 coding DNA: TGTGCCAGCGGACAGGGCAGGATAGATGGCTACACCTTC.